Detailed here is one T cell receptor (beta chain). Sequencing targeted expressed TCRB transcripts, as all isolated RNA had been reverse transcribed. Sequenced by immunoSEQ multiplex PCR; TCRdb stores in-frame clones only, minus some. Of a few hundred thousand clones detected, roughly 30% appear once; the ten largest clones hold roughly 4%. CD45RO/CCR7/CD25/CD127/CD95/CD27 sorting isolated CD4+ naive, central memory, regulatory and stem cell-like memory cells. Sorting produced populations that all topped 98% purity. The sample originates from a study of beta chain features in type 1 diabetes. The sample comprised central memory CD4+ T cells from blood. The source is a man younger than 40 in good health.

This CDR3 is CATITDRPFSYEQYF. Here the CDR3 DNA reads TGTGCGACGATAACCGACAGGCCTTTCTCCTACGAGCAGTACTTC. J is TRBJ2-7 and V is TRBV6-5, with D tentatively TRBD1 (6 bases). CDR3 size: 15 residues. Germline CDR1 and CDR2: MNHEY and SVGAGI.